This TCR beta chain came from a study of blood T cell repertoires in COVID-19 (dated by TCRdb to 2018 to 2020). For the wider study: Samples from collaborators originated in the United States, Italy and Spain and spanned both the acute and convalescent phases of COVID-19. Samples came from the ongoing ImmuneRACE study (first 160 participants) plus 1,254 subjects from 6 global collaborators. The dataset comprised deeply sampled blood TCRbeta repertoires from subjects exposed to, actively infected with, or recovered from COVID-19. A freely available public database, intended as a resource for researchers studying the immune response to SARS-CoV-2, is where the repertoires were released. Sample metadata almost always included a de-identified subject ID, COVID-19 status, age in years and sex. Where HLA class I and class II types were available, the types were taken from metadata supplied by the sample provider, not from assay-based typing. The prospective study material was composed of cDNA or gDNA derived from T cells, B-cell-depleted T cells, or PBMCs.

Germline trimming: 4 bases from V, 1 base from J; junction bases outside gene matches: 3. From the cysteine up to the phenylalanine, the CDR3 has a length of 15 residues. Only the CDR3 part of the read is kept: 45 bases, read in frame from the first base. CDR1 and CDR2, per the germline V gene, are SGHTS and YDEGEE. In the prospective study, participants were about 18 to 95 years old, resided in 25 or so geographic areas of the United States, and were enrolled through a virtual design. In the prospective study, participants were assigned to cohorts based on the clinical history participants reported in a screening survey and a study questionnaire. Recovered participants in ImmuneRACE Cohort 3 were defined by two consecutive negative NP/OP PCR tests, clearance by a healthcare professional, or resolution of symptoms. Each participant in the prospective study had whole blood, serum and a nasopharyngeal or oropharyngeal swab collected by mobile phlebotomists. Participants in the prospective study had the option to provide additional blood draws and questionnaires over an approximately 2-month period. Blood samples from the prospective study were shipped frozen or at room temperature prior to DNA extraction.

The paper's findings and limits, for the study overall: How much clinical and demographic metadata was included differed by source and by participant, and the metadata was provided uncurated.

On this clone itself: Its recognized antigen is unknown. No per-base quality is available; no much larger clone lies one base away.

TCRbeta CDR3 regions were amplified from genomic DNA using the immunoSEQ Assay, a bias-controlled multiplex PCR. In the paper's pipeline: Nucleated cell counts per sample were estimated from amplification of reference gene primers within the assay. Sequence reads were collapsed and filtered to measure the absolute abundance of every unique TCRbeta CDR3 rearrangement. Productive Simpson clonality was computed per sample as the square root of Simpson's diversity index over productive rearrangements. What TCRdb holds here is the immuneACCESS table cut down to in-frame rearrangements. Part of the clones is not present; checked against another copy, under half of the missing clones reflect an unresolved V gene, and the others are unexplained. V and J calls and clone size are as listed in that table; D and trimming were resolved from the DNA. This sample holds approximately 200,000 clones; approximately 84% were observed only once. The ten top clones hold 1.8% of the sample.

In this chain, TRBV5-8 is recombined with TRBJ2-2, with 8 junctional bases fitting TRBD1. Material: PBMCs or T cells enriched from blood (not recorded which). The clonotype originates from a man aged 60-69 years who had recovered from COVID-19. The sequenced DNA: TGTGCCAGCAGCCAGGGACAGGTGAACACCGGGGAGCTGTTTTTT. Translated, it reads CASSQGQVNTGELFF.